The present T cell receptor beta chain was sequenced within a study of CD8+CD57+ T cells in acquired aplastic anemia. Whole-study context: DNA per sorted CD4+ or CD8+ sample ranged about 0.17 to 30 ug, averaging roughly 3.2 ug. Broader study findings: Patients showed no significant difference from controls in CD8+ Simpson's diversity.

The germline gives CDR1 ENHRY, CDR2 SYGVKD. The germline V and J ends were trimmed by 7 bases and 6 bases, with 21 bases remaining between them. The CDR3 runs 16 residues. For this clonotype: Its antigen is as yet unknown.

Investigators profiled TCR beta VDJ and CDR3 from genomic DNA template. TCRdb independently ran MiXCR on the reads; one entry per CDR3 protein. This sample has around 190,000 distinct CDR3 sequences, with 61% found just once. The material sequenced was sorted CD4+, CD8+, or CD8+CD57+ T cells (not recorded which) from PBMCs. This clonotype was sampled from a human donor in good health. The rearrangement links TRBV10-3 to TRBJ2-2; TRBD2 is a possible D gene (6 bases). CDR3 coding DNA: TGTGCCATCACGAAGACGGTACTAGCAGGCGCCGGGGAGCTGTTTTTT. Its translation is CAITKTVLAGAGELFF.